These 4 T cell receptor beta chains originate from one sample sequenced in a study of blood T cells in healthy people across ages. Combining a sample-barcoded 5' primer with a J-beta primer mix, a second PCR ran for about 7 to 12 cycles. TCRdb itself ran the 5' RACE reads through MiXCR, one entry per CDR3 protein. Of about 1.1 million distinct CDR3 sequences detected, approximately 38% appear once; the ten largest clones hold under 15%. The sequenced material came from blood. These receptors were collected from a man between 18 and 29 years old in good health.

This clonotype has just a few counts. The CDR3 sequence: CASSFRARFNYGYTF. CDR3 nucleotides: TGTGCCAGCAGTTTCAGGGCCCGATTTAACTATGGCTACACCTTC. The chain uses TRBV28 and TRBJ1-2; a weak D match, TRBD1 (5 bases). The CDR3 has 15 residues. V was cut by 3 bases and J by 1 base, with 12 bases left in between. Germline CDR1 is MDHEN and CDR2 is SYDVKM.

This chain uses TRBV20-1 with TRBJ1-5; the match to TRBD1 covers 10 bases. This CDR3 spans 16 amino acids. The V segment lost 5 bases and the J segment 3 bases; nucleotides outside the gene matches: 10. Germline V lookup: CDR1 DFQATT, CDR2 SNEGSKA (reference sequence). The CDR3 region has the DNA TGCAGTGCTCGGAGTTTCGGGACAGGGGACAATCAGCCCCAGCATTTT. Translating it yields CSARSFGTGDNQPQHF.

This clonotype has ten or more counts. Here the CDR3 DNA reads TGTGCCAGCAGCTTGACAGGGGCGAACACCGGGGAGCTGTTTTTT. Translating it yields CASSLTGANTGELFF. J is TRBJ2-2 and V is TRBV12-3 or TRBV12-4; 8 bases line up with TRBD1. V lost 6 bases, J lost 0 bases, and 3 bases stayed unmatched. The CDR3 has 15 residues.

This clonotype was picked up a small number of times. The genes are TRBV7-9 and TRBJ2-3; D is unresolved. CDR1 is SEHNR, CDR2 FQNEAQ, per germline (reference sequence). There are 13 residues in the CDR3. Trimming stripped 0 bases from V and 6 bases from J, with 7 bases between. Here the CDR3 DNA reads TGTGCCAGCAGCTTAGCCGTAAGCGATACGCAGTATTTT. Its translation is CASSLAVSDTQYF.